A single sample gave rise to the 10 T cell receptor beta chains below, sequenced in a study of cytomegalovirus exposure and HLA in healthy donors. In the PCR, 60 Vbeta and 13 Jbeta primers were used. The assay was immunoSEQ multiplex PCR, and TCRdb's table has in-frame clones only and misses some. In all, the sample yields fewer than 60,000 clones. Sequenced sample: PBMCs. The receptors shown here come from a woman aged 40-49 years in good health and CMV-seronegative.

The chain has TRBV19 and TRBJ1-6; D unresolved. The CDR3 has 15 residues. The V and J ends lost 2 bases and 7 bases respectively, with 12 bases between them. CDR1 and CDR2 from the germline V gene are LNHDA and SQIVND (reference sequence). The CDR3 loop reads CASSISPGSNSPLHF. The DNA for the CDR3 is TGTGCCAGTAGTATATCCCCGGGATCCAATTCACCCCTCCACTTT.

The rearrangement uses TRBV6-5 and TRBJ2-7; 7 bases line up with TRBD1. The trim removed 6 bases at V and 2 bases at J, leaving 7 bases unmatched. Germline V gives CDR1 MNHEY, CDR2 SVGAGI. The CDR3 is made up of 14 amino acids. CDR3 in DNA: TGTGCCAGCAGACCCAAGACAGGGACCTACGAGCAGTACTTC. The encoded protein is CASRPKTGTYEQYF.

The V call is TRBV19, the J call TRBJ2-7; TRBD1 matches at 7 bases. The CDR3 is made up of 13 amino acids. Germline assignment: CDR1 LNHDA and CDR2 SQIVND (reference sequence). After removal of 3 bases from V and 1 base from J, the junction contained 0 bases not matched to a gene. The CDR3 coding sequence is TGTGCCAGTAGTATGACAGGGTCCTACGAGCAGTACTTC. Its protein product is CASSMTGSYEQYF.

The chain employs TRBV7-9 and TRBJ1-2, with 9 bases matching TRBD1. The germline gives CDR1 SEHNR, CDR2 FQNEAQ (reference sequence). This CDR3 is 14 amino acids long. V shed 5 bases and J 3 bases; nucleotides not matched to a gene: 4. The CDR3: CASSLDRGYYGYTF. DNA for the CDR3: TGTGCCAGCAGCCTGGACAGGGGTTACTATGGCTACACCTTC.

The rearrangement joins TRBV18 to TRBJ2-3; D is ambiguous. The CDR3 runs to 13 residues. CDR1 KGHSH and CDR2 LQKENI come from the germline V gene. The V end was cut by 8 bases, the J end by 2 bases, with 11 bases between. Here the CDR3 reads CASTSTPTDTQYF. In nucleotides, the CDR3 is TGTGCCAGCACCTCCACACCCACAGATACGCAGTATTTT.

The chain recombines TRBV4-2 with TRBJ1-5; 8 bases fit TRBD1. This CDR3 has 17 residues. The junction had 5 bases not matched to a gene; V was cut back by 0 bases and J by 1 base. Germline CDR1 LGHNA, CDR2 YNFKEQ. In DNA, the CDR3 is TGTGCCAGCAGCCAAGAGCCAGGGGGCAGGAGCAATCAGCCCCAGCATTTT. It translates to CASSQEPGGRSNQPQHF.

The chain recombines TRBV7-8 with TRBJ2-7, with 10 bases lining up with TRBD2. V gave up 0 bases and J gave up 4 bases; unmatched junction bases: 6. Germline assignment: CDR1 SGHVS and CDR2 FQNEAQ. The CDR3 has 16 amino acids. The CDR3, as DNA: TGTGCCAGCAGCTTAGCTACCGGACTAGCGGTATACGAGCAGTACTTC. Amino acid sequence: CASSLATGLAVYEQYF.

V usage is TRBV6-5 and J usage is TRBJ2-5; D is possibly TRBD1 (5 bases). Germline-derived CDR1 and CDR2 are MNHEY and SVGAGI. The CDR3 contains 14 residues. Trimming took 7 bases from V and 2 from J, leaving 14 bases between them. The CDR3 DNA reads TGTGCCAGCAAGTTACGGAGACAGCAAGAGACCCAGTACTTC. This translates into CASKLRRQQETQYF.

The V and J genes are TRBV5-5 and TRBJ1-1; no firm D call. V was shortened by 2 bases and J by 3 bases, with 5 bases between the two germline ends. CDR1 and CDR2 (germline): SGHKS, YYEKEE (reference sequence). This CDR3 has 12 residues. CDR3 in amino acids: CASSFEDTEAFF. CDR3 nucleotides: TGTGCCAGCAGCTTTGAGGACACTGAAGCTTTCTTT.

The CDR3 sequence is CASSQSRGTDTQYF. In nucleotides, the CDR3 is TGTGCCAGCAGCCAATCCCGGGGCACAGATACGCAGTATTTT. V and J are TRBV7-3 and TRBJ2-3; D is ambiguous. CDR3 length equals 14 residues. CDR1 SGHTA and CDR2 FQGTGA come from the germline V gene. With 5 bases removed from V and 1 base from J, the gap between germline ends came to 10 bases.